This TCR beta chain was sequenced during a study of blood T cell repertoires in COVID-19. Study in general: Material from acute and convalescent COVID-19 was sourced from the United States, Italy and Spain. PBMCs, B-cell-depleted T cells, or T cells provided the cDNA or gDNA that made up the material.

Only in-frame clones appear in the TCRdb table, and some are missing; sequencing was by immunoSEQ multiplex PCR. The sample consists of about 82,000 clones, roughly 80% of them appearing once. The germline CDR1 and CDR2 sequences are KGHDR and SFDVKD. The V and J ends lost 4 bases and 2 bases, in that order; junction bases with no gene match: 5. This CDR3 is built from 16 residues. The sequence came from an elderly man with active or convalescent COVID-19. The J gene is TRBJ2-2, the V gene TRBV24-1; 8 bases map to TRBD1. The material sequenced was peripheral blood. DNA of the CDR3: TGTGCCACCAGTGACTCGGACAGGGCAAACACCGGGGAGCTGTTTTTT. Its protein is CATSDSDRANTGELFF.